The clone carrying this T cell receptor beta chain is categorized as medium-sized (0.01 to 0.1%). Its cognate antigen is unknown. This sample was taken from a study of spatial heterogeneity in lung cancer. Study summary: When follow-up PBMC samples existed, they were sequenced (at a median of around 23 months after resection). Broader study findings: The appearance of ubiquitous expanded tumor TCRs in blood was greater at resection than follow-up.

TCRdb re-analysed the 5' RACE reads in MiXCR, keeping a single row per CDR3 protein. This table holds 9,000 to 10,000 distinct CDR3 sequences, about 25% found once. Noted time point: blood at routine non-recurrence follow-up after resection. Germline V CDR1 and CDR2: MNHNY, SVGAGI (reference sequence). The length of the CDR3 is 16 residues. Between the trimmed V and J ends, which lost 0 bases and 7 bases, there was a span of 16 bases. This chain uses TRBV6-6 with TRBJ1-5, with D perhaps TRBD1 (5 bases). The sample consisted of PBMCs, taken at follow-up. The receptor was derived from a female donor with early-stage non-small cell lung cancer. Here the CDR3 reads CASSYSRQGGGQPQHF. CDR3 DNA sequence: TGTGCCAGCAGTTACTCGCGGCAGGGAGGAGGGCAGCCCCAGCATTTT.